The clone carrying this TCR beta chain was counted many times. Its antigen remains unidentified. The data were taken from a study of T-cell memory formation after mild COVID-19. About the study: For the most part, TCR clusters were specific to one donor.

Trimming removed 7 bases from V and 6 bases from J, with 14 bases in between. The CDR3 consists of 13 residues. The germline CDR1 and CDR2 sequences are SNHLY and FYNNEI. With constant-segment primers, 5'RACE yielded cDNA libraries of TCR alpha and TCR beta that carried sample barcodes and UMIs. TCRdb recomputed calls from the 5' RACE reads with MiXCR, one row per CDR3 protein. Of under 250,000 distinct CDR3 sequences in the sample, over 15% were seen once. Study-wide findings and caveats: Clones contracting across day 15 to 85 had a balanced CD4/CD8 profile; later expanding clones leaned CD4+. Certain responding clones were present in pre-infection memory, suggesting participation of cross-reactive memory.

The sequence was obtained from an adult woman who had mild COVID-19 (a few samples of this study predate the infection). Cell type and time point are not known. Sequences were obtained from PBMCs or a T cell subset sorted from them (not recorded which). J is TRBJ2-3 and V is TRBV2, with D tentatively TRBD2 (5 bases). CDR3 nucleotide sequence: TGTGCCAGCACTCGCACGGGAACCGATACGCAGTATTTT. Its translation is CASTRTGTDTQYF.